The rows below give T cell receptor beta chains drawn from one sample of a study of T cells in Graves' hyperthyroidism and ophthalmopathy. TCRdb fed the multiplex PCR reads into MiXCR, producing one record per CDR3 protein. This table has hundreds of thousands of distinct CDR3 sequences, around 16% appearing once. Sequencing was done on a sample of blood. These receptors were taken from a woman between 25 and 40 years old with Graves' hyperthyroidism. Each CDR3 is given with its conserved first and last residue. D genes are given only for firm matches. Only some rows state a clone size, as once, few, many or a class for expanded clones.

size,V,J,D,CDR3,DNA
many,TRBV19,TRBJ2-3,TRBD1,CASSTTGGQADTQYF,TGTGCCAGTAGTACGACAGGGGGTCAGGCAGATACGCAGTATTTT
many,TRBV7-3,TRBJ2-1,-,CASSLGTNYNEQFF,TGTGCCAGCAGCTTAGGGACAAACTACAATGAGCAGTTCTTC
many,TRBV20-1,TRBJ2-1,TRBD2,CSARVTSGSDEQFF,TGCAGTGCTAGAGTGACTAGCGGGAGTGATGAGCAGTTCTTC
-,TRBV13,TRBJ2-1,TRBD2,CASSLPTSGRAYNEQFF,TGTGCCAGCAGCTTACCGACTAGCGGGAGGGCCTACAATGAGCAGTTCTTC
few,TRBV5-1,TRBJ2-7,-,CASSLFAADPRNEQYF,TGCGCCAGCAGCTTGTTCGCAGCAGATCCTCGGAACGAGCAGTACTTC
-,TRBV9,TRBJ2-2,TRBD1,CASSATGGGTGELFF,TGTGCCAGCAGCGCAACAGGGGGTGGCACCGGGGAGCTGTTTTTT
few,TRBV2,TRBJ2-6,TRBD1,CASSPGQASSGANVLTF,TGTGCCAGCAGCCCGGGACAGGCTAGCTCTGGGGCCAACGTCCTGACTTTC
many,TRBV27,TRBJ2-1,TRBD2,CASSLIAGARNEQFF,TGTGCCAGCAGTTTAATAGCGGGAGCTAGGAATGAGCAGTTCTTC
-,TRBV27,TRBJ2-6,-,CASSFSRFSGAGANVLTF,TGTGCCAGCAGTTTTTCCCGCTTCTCAGGGGCTGGGGCCAACGTCCTGACTTTC
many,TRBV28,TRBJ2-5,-,CASSGGTPLQETQYF,TGTGCCAGCTCAGGCGGGACCCCGCTCCAAGAGACCCAGTACTTC
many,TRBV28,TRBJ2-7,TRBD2,CASGIAGGAYEQYF,TGTGCCAGCGGAATAGCGGGAGGAGCCTACGAGCAGTACTTC
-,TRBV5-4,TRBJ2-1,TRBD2,CASSSSGAQFF,TGTGCCAGCAGCTCTAGCGGAGCACAGTTCTTC
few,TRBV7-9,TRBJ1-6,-,CASSLDGQPFYNSPLHF,TGTGCCAGCAGTCTAGATGGCCAGCCCTTCTATAATTCACCCCTCCACTTT
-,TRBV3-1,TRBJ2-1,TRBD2,CASSQTGLAGTNEQFF,TGTGCCAGCAGCCAAACCGGACTAGCGGGTACGAATGAGCAGTTCTTC
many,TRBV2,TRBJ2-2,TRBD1,CASKGPTGTGELFF,TGTGCCAGCAAGGGACCGACAGGGACCGGGGAGCTGTTTTTT
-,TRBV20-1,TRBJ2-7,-,CSATRDPYEQYF,TGCAGTGCCACCCGGGACCCCTACGAGCAGTACTTC
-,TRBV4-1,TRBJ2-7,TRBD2,CASSQLLAVPYEQYF,TGCGCCAGCAGCCAGCTACTAGCGGTTCCCTACGAGCAGTACTTC
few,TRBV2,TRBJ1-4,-,CASSLRPTRNEKLFF,TGTGCCAGCAGTTTAAGGCCGACCAGGAATGAAAAACTGTTTTTT
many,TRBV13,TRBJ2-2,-,CASSFPSDSTGELFF,TGTGCCAGCAGCTTTCCTAGCGACTCCACCGGGGAGCTGTTTTTT
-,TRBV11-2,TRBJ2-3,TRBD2,CASSPGLAANTDTQYF,TGTGCCAGCAGCCCGGGACTAGCGGCGAACACAGATACGCAGTATTTT
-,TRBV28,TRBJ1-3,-,CASSLSVQLWGNTIYF,TGTGCCAGCAGTTTATCGGTTCAGTTGTGGGGAAACACCATATATTTT
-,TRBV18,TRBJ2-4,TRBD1,CASSPPHTGAQAKNIQYF,TGTGCCAGCTCACCACCGCACACAGGGGCCCAAGCCAAAAACATTCAGTACTTC
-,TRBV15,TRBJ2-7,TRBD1,CATTRDRGSYEQYF,TGTGCCACCACCCGGGACAGGGGCTCCTACGAGCAGTACTTC
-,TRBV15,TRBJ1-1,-,CASRARAAAEAFF,TGTGCCTCCCGGGCCCGGGCCGCTGCTGAAGCTTTCTTT
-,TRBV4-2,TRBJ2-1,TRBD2,CASSQDLTSGPYNEQFF,TGTGCCAGCAGCCAAGATCTCACTAGCGGCCCTTACAATGAGCAGTTCTTC
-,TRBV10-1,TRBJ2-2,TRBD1,CASRYSTGPGELFF,TGCGCCAGCAGATATTCGACAGGGCCCGGGGAGCTGTTTTTT
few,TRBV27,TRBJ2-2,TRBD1,CACSLSVRQGRAGELFF,TGTGCCTGCAGTTTATCGGTCCGACAGGGACGCGCCGGGGAGCTGTTTTTT